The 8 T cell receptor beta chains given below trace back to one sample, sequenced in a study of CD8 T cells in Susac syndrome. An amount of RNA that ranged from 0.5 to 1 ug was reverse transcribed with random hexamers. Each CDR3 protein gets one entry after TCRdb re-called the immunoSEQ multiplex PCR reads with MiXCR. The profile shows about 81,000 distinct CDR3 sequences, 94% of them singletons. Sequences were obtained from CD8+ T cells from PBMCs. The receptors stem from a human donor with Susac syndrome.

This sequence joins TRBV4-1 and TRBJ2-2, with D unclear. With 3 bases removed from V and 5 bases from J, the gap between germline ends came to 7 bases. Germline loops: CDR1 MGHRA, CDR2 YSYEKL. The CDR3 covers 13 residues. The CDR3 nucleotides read TGCGCCAGCAGCCAGATGCGGACCGGGGAGCTGTTTTTT. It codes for CASSQMRTGELFF.

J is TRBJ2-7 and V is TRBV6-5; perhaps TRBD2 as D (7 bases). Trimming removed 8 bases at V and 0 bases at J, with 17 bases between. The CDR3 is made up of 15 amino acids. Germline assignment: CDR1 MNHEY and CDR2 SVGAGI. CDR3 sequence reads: CASQIGGGVSYEQYF. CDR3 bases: TGTGCCAGCCAAATTGGAGGGGGGGTCTCCTACGAGCAGTACTTC.

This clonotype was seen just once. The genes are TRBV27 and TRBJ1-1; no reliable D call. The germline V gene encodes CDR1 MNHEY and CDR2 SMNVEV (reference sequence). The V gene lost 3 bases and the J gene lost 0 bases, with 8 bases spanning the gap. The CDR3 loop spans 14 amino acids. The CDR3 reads CASSFGRVNTEAFF. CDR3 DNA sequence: TGTGCCAGCAGTTTCGGCAGAGTGAACACTGAAGCTTTCTTT.

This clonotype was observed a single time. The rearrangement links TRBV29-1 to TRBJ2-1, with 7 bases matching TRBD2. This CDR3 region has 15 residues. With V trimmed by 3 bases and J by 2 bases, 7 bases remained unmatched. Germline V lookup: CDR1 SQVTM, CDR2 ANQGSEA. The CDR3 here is CSVDSWEGTYNEQFF. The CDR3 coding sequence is TGCAGCGTTGACTCGTGGGAGGGTACCTACAATGAGCAGTTCTTC.

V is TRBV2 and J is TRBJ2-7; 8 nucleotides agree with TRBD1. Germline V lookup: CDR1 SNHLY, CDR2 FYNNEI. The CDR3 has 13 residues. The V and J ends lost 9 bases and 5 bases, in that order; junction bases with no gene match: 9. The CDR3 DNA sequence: TGTGCCAGTGGTGGACAGGGAGTCCACGAGCAGTACTTC. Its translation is CASGGQGVHEQYF. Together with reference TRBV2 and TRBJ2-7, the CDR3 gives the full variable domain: EPEVTQTPSHQVTQMGQEVILRCVPISNHLYFYWYRQILGQKVEFLVSFYNNEISEKSEIFDDQFSVERPDGSNFTLKIRSTKLEDSAMYFCASGGQGVHEQYFGPGTRLTVT.

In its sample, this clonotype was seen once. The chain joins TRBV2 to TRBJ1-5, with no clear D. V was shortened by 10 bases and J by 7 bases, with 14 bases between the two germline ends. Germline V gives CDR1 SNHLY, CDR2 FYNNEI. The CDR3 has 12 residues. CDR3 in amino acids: CATGSKGQPQHF. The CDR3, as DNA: TGTGCCACGGGCAGCAAAGGACAGCCCCAGCATTTT.

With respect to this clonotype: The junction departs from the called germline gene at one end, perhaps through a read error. The CDR3 protein is CASSFPGDSSNEQFF. The CDR3 region has the DNA TGTGCCAGCAGCTTCCCAGGAGACTCCTCCAATGAGCAGTTCTTC. This chain joins TRBV3-1 and TRBJ2-1; no reliable D call. CDR1 is LGHDT, CDR2 YNNKEL, per germline (reference sequence). There are 15 residues in the CDR3.

CDR3 loop: CASSQTGAGETQYF. CDR3 sequence (DNA): TGTGCCAGCAGCCAGACTGGAGCCGGAGAGACCCAGTACTTC. The rearrangement joins TRBV14 to TRBJ2-5; no reliable D call. The CDR3 is 14 residues long. Trimming pared 3 bases from V and 4 bases from J, leaving 12 bases between. CDR1 and CDR2 (germline): SGHDN, FVKESK.